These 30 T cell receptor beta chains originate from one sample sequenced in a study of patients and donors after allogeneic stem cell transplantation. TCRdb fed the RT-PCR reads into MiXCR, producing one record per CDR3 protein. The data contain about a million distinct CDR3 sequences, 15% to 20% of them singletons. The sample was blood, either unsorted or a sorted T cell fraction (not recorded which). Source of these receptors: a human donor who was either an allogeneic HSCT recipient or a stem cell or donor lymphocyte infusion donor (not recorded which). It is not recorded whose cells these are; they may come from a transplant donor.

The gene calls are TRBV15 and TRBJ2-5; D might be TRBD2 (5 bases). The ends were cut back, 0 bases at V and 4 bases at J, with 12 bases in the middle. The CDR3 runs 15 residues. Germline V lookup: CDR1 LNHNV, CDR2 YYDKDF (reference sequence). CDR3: CATSRDRERVETQYF. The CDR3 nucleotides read TGTGCCACCAGCAGAGATCGCGAGAGGGTAGAGACCCAGTACTTC.

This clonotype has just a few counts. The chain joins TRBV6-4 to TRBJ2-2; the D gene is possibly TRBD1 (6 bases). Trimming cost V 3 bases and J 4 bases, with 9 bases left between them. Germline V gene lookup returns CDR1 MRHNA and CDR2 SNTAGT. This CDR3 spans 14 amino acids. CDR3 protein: CASSETGTTGELFF. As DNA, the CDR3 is TGTGCCAGCAGTGAAACAGGGACCACCGGGGAGCTGTTTTTT.

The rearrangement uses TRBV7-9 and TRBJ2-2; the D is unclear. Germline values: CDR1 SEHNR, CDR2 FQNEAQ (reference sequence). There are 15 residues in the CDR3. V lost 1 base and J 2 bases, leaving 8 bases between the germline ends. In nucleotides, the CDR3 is TGTGCCAGCAGCTTAGTTGGGCTTAACACCGGGGAGCTGTTTTTT. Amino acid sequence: CASSLVGLNTGELFF.

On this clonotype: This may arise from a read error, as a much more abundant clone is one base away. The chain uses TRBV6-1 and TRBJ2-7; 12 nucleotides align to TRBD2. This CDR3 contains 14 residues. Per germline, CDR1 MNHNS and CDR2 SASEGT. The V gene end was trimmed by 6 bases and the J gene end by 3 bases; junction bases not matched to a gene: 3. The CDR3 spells CASRRTSGIYEQYF. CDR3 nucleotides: TGTGCCAGCAGACGGACTAGCGGGATCTACGAGCAGTACTTC.

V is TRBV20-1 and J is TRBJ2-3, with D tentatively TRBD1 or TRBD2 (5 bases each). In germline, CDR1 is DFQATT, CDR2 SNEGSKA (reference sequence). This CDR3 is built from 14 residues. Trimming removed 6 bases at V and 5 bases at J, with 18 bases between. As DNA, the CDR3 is TGCAGTGCACAACCGGGACGAAGGGGAGATACGCAGTATTTT. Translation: CSAQPGRRGDTQYF.

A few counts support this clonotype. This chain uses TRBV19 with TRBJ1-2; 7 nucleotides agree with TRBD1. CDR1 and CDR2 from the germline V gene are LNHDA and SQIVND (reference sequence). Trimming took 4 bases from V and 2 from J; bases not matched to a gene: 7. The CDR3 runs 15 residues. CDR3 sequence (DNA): TGTGCCAGTAGTAGAGCCAGGGGGACGAACTATGGCTACACCTTC. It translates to CASSRARGTNYGYTF.

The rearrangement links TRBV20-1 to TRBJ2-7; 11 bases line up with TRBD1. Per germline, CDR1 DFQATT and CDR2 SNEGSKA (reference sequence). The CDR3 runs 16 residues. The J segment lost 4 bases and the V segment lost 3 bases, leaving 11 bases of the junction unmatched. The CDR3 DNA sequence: TGCAGTGCTAGTGGTGTAATTGGGACAGGGGGATACGAGCAGTACTTC. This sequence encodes CSASGVIGTGGYEQYF.

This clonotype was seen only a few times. CDR3 DNA sequence: TGTGCCAGCAGCACCGGCGGGGGCCCCTCTGGAAACACCATATATTTT. This translates into CASSTGGGPSGNTIYF. The genes are TRBV7-9 and TRBJ1-3, with D possibly being TRBD1 (6 bases). CDR3 size: 16 residues. With 5 bases removed from V and 0 bases from J, the gap between germline ends came to 14 bases. Germline V lookup: CDR1 SEHNR, CDR2 FQNEAQ (reference sequence).

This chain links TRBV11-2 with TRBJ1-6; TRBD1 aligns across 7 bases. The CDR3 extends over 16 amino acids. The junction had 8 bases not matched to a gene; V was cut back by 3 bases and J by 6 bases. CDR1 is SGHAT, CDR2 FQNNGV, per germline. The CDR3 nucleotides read TGTGCCAGCAGCTTTCCCACAGGGGCCATTAATTCACCCCTCCACTTT. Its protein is CASSFPTGAINSPLHF.

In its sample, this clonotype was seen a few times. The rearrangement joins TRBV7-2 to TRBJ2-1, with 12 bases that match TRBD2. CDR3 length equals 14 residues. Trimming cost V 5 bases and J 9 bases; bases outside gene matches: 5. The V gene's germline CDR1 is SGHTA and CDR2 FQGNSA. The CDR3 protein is CASSRPSGRVEQFF. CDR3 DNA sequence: TGTGCCAGCAGCAGACCTAGCGGGAGGGTTGAGCAGTTCTTC.

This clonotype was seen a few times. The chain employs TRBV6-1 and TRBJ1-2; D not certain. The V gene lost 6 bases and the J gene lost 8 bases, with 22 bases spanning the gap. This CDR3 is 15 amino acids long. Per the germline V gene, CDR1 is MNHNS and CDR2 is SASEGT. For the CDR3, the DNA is TGTGCCAGCAGGGATGGTGGGATTCGTGGGGTAGGCTACACCTTC. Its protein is CASRDGGIRGVGYTF.

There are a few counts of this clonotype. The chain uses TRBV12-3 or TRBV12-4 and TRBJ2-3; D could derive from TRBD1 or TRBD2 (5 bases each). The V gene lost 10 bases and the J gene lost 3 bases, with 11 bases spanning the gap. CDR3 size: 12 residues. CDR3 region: CANRDHTDTQYF. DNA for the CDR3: TGTGCCAACCGGGACCATACAGATACGCAGTATTTT.

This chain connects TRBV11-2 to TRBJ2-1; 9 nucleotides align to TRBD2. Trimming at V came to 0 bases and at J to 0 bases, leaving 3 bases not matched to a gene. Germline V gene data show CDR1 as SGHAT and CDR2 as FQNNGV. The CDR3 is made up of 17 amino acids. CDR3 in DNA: TGTGCCAGCAGCTTAGATCTAGCGGGGAGCTCCTACAATGAGCAGTTCTTC. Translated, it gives CASSLDLAGSSYNEQFF.

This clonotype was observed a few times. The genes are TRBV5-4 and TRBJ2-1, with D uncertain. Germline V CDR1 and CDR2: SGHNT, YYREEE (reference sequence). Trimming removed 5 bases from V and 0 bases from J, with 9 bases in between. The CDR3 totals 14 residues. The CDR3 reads CASRRWDSYNEQFF. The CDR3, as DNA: TGTGCCAGCAGGCGGTGGGACTCCTACAATGAGCAGTTCTTC. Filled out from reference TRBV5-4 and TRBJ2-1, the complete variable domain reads ETGVTQSPTHLIKTRGQQVTLRCSSQSGHNTVSWYQQALGQGPQFIFQYYREEENGRGNFPPRFSGLQFPNYSSELNVNALELDDSALYLCASRRWDSYNEQFFGPGTRLTVL.

The CDR3 protein is CASRRQTIYEQYF. The DNA of the CDR3 is TGTGCCAGCAGGAGACAGACTATCTACGAGCAGTACTTC. The gene calls are TRBV27 and TRBJ2-7; either TRBD1 or TRBD2 may supply D (5 bases each). Trimming cost V 6 bases and J 3 bases, with 12 bases left between them. The CDR3 spans 13 residues. The germline CDR1 and CDR2 sequences are MNHEY and SMNVEV (reference sequence).

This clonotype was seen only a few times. The CDR3 DNA is TGTGCCAGCAGTTGGGACGGTGATGAAGCTTTCTTT. Its translation is CASSWDGDEAFF. The rearrangement joins TRBV12-3 or TRBV12-4 to TRBJ1-1; possible D gene TRBD1, 5 bases. V lost 4 bases and J 7 bases, leaving 10 bases between the germline ends. The CDR3 extends over 12 amino acids.

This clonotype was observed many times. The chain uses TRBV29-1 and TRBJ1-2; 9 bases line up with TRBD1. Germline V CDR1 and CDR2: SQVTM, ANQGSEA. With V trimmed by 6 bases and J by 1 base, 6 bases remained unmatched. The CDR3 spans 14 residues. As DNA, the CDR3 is TGCAGCGTATCACAGGGGGCCCTTAACTATGGCTACACCTTC. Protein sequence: CSVSQGALNYGYTF. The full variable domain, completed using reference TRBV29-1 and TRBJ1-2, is SAVISQKPSRDICQRGTSLTIQCQVDSQVTMMFWYRQQPGQSLTLIATANQGSEATYESGFVIDKFPISRPNLTFSTLTVSNMSPEDSSIYLCSVSQGALNYGYTFGSGTRLTVV.

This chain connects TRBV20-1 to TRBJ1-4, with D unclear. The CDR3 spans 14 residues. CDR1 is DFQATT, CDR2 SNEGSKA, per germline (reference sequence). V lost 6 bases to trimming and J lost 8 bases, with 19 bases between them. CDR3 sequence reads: CSAKNGQEREKLFF. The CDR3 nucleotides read TGCAGTGCCAAAAACGGTCAGGAACGGGAAAAACTGTTTTTT.

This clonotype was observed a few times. In nucleotides, the CDR3 is TGTGCCAGCAGCCCTGGGGGACAGGGGAGAGAAGAGACCCAGTACTTC. Translated: CASSPGGQGREETQYF. The chain links TRBV5-6 to TRBJ2-5; 10 nucleotides match TRBD1. With 4 bases clipped from V and 3 bases from J, the junction kept 9 bases outside the gene matches. The CDR3 totals 16 residues. The germline V gene has CDR1 SGHDT and CDR2 YYEEEE.

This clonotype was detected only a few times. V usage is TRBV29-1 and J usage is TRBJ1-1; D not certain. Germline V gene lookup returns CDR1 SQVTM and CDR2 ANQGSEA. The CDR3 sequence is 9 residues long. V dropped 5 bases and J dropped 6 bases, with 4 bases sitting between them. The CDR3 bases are TGCAGCGTTCGACCTGAAGCTTTCTTT. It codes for CSVRPEAFF.

The DNA of the CDR3 is TGTGCCAGCAGCGACAGTCCTGGCAATTCACCCCTCCACTTT. As protein: CASSDSPGNSPLHF. V gene TRBV12-3 or TRBV12-4 combines with J gene TRBJ1-6; D perhaps matches TRBD1 (5 bases). Between the trimmed V and J ends, which lost 6 bases and 7 bases, there was a span of 13 bases. This CDR3 is built from 14 residues.

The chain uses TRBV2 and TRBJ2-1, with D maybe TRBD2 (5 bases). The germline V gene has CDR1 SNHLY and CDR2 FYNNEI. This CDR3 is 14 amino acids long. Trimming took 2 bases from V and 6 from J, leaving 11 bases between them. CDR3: CASSESGLPNEQFF. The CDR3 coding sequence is TGTGCCAGCAGTGAAAGTGGACTCCCCAATGAGCAGTTCTTC.

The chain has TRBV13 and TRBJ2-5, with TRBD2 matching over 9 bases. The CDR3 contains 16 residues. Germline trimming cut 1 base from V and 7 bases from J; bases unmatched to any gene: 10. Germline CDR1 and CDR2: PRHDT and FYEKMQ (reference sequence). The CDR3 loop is CASSLVSGRSLGTQYF. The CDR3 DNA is TGTGCCAGCAGCTTAGTTAGCGGGAGAAGTCTGGGGACCCAGTACTTC. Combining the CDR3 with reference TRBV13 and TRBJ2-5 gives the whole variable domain AAGVIQSPRHLIKEKRETATLKCYPIPRHDTVYWYQQGPGQDPQFLISFYEKMQSDKGSIPDRFSAQQFSDYHSELNMSSLELGDSALYFCASSLVSGRSLGTQYFGPGTRLLVL.

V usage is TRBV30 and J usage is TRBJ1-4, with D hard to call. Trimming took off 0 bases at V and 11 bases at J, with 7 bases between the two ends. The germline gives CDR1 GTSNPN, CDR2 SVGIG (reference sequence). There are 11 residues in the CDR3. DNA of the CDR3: TGTGCCTGGAGTGTAACAGATAAACTGTTTTTT. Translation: CAWSVTDKLFF.

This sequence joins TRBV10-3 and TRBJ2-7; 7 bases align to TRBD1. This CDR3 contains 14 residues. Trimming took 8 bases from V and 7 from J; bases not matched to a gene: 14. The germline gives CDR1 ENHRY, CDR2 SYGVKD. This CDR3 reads CAIFSDRARGEQYF. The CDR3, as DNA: TGTGCCATCTTCAGTGACAGGGCAAGAGGAGAGCAGTACTTC.

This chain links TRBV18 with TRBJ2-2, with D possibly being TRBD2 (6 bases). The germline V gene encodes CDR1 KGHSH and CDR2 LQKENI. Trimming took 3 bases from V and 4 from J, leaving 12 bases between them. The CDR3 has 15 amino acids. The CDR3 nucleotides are TGTGCCAGCTCACCTCGGGACTCTGGCACCGGGGAGCTGTTTTTT. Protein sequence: CASSPRDSGTGELFF.

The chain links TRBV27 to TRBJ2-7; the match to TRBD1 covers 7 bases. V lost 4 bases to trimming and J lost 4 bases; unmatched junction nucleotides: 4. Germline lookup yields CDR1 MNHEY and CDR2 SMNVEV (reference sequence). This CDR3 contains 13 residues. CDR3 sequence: CASSSTGRYEQYF. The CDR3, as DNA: TGTGCCAGCAGTTCGACAGGGCGGTACGAGCAGTACTTC.

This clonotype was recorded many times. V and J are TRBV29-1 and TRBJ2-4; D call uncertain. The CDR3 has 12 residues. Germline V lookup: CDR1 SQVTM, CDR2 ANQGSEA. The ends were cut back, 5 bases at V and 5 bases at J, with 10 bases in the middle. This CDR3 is CSVSYGQNIQYF. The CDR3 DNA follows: TGCAGCGTTTCGTACGGTCAAAACATTCAGTACTTC.

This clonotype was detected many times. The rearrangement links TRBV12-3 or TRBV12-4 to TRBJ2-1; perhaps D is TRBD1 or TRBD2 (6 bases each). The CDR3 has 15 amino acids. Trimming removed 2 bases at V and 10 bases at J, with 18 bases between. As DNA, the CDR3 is TGTGCCAGCAGTTTATCCGTCGGGGGCCCCGGGGAGCAGTTCTTC. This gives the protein CASSLSVGGPGEQFF.

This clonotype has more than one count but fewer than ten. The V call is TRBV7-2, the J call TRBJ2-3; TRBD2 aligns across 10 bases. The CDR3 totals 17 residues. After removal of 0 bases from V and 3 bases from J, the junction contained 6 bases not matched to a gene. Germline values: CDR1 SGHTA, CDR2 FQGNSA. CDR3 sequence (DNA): TGTGCCAGCAGCTTAGCGCCAGCTAGCGGGGGTACAGATACGCAGTATTTT. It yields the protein CASSLAPASGGTDTQYF.